One and the same sample provided the 30 T cell receptor beta chains below, sequenced in a study of T cell repertoires in cytomegalovirus infection. From the reads, TCRdb called clonotypes with MiXCR, one entry per CDR3 protein. Of some 150,000 distinct CDR3 sequences in the sample, about 6% were seen once. Source material: PBMCs. Source of these receptors: a human donor in good health (CMV status not recorded). Some clones in this sample may be carry-over from other donors' samples.

There are a few counts of this clonotype. V gene TRBV29-1 combines with J gene TRBJ2-5, with unresolved D. This CDR3 is built from 12 residues. Germline loops: CDR1 SQVTM, CDR2 ANQGSEA. Trimming pared 2 bases from V and 5 bases from J, leaving 9 bases between. The CDR3 nucleotides are TGCAGCGTTGAACTGGAAGGGGAGACCCAGTACTTC. Translation: CSVELEGETQYF.

This clonotype was picked up many times. The rearrangement joins TRBV11-2 to TRBJ1-6; tentatively, D is TRBD1 (6 bases). Germline loops: CDR1 SGHAT, CDR2 FQNNGV. Trimming stripped 5 bases from V and 7 bases from J, with 15 bases between. The CDR3 covers 15 residues. The CDR3 coding sequence is TGTGCCAGCAGCCAGGCCGGACAGTTGAATTCACCCCTCCACTTT. It specifies CASSQAGQLNSPLHF. The entire variable domain, with the rest obtained from reference TRBV11-2 and TRBJ1-6, is as follows: EAGVAQSPRYKIIEKRQSVAFWCNPISGHATLYWYQQILGQGPKLLIQFQNNGVVDDSQLPKDRFSAERLKGVDSTLKIQPAKLEDSAVYLCASSQAGQLNSPLHFGNGTRLTVT.

This clonotype was seen a handful of times. This chain joins TRBV19 and TRBJ2-5, with TRBD2 matching 9 bases. The CDR3 consists of 16 residues. J was trimmed by 0 bases and V by 4 bases; bases with no gene match: 6. Germline V CDR1 and CDR2: LNHDA, SQIVND (reference sequence). The CDR3 sequence: CASSKGLAGNQETQYF. As DNA, the CDR3 is TGTGCCAGTAGTAAGGGGCTAGCGGGGAACCAAGAGACCCAGTACTTC.

In its sample, this clonotype was seen many times. The chain combines TRBV20-1 with TRBJ2-1, with a tentative D call TRBD1 (7 bases). There are 15 residues in the CDR3. CDR1 and CDR2 from the germline V gene are DFQATT and SNEGSKA (reference sequence). V was pared by 8 bases and J by 12 bases, with 29 bases between. The chain's CDR3 is CSPLRGGAGFGGQFF. For the CDR3, the DNA is TGCAGTCCCTTGAGAGGGGGCGCGGGGTTCGGGGGGCAGTTCTTC.

Concerning this clonotype: One base away lies a much larger clone, so this may be a sequencing read error. The rearrangement uses TRBV19 and TRBJ2-2; no clear D. The CDR3 is made up of 13 amino acids. Germline CDR1 and CDR2: LNHDA and SQIVND (reference sequence). V gave up 6 bases and J gave up 4 bases, with 9 bases separating them. The CDR3 region is CASSPDCTGELFF. In nucleotides, the CDR3 is TGTGCCAGTAGCCCCGATTGCACCGGGGAGCTGTTTTTT.

The chain employs TRBV7-3 and TRBJ2-2, with 8 nucleotides matching TRBD1. The CDR3 is 16 residues long. Trimming removed 5 bases from V and 1 base from J; junction bases left unmatched: 6. Per the germline V gene, CDR1 is SGHTA and CDR2 is FQGTGA. The CDR3 DNA reads as TGTGCCAGCAGCACCAGGGGGCCTCTGAACACCGGGGAGCTGTTTTTT. It codes for CASSTRGPLNTGELFF. Looking up the rest from reference TRBV7-3 and TRBJ2-2 gives the full variable domain: GAGVSQTPSNKVTEKGKYVELRCDPISGHTALYWYRQSLGQGPEFLIYFQGTGAADDSGLPNDRFFAVRPEGSVSTLKIQRTERGDSAVYLCASSTRGPLNTGELFFGEGSRLTVL.

There are many counts of this clonotype. The J gene is TRBJ1-1, the V gene TRBV5-4; weak D call: TRBD1 (5 bases). Trimming left V 4 bases short and J 6 bases short, with 13 bases between. This CDR3 region has 13 residues. Germline CDR1 is SGHNT and CDR2 is YYREEE (reference sequence). CDR3 protein: CASSIPGWAEAFF. CDR3 in DNA: TGTGCCAGCAGCATCCCAGGGTGGGCTGAAGCTTTCTTT. Supplemented by reference TRBV5-4 and TRBJ1-1, the full variable domain reads ETGVTQSPTHLIKTRGQQVTLRCSSQSGHNTVSWYQQALGQGPQFIFQYYREEENGRGNFPPRFSGLQFPNYSSELNVNALELDDSALYLCASSIPGWAEAFFGQGTRLTVV.

The table lists this clonotype with many counts. J is TRBJ1-1 and V is TRBV12-5; D remains ambiguous. Looked up from germline, CDR1 is LGHNT and CDR2 is FRNRAP. The CDR3 spans 11 residues. The germline V and J ends were trimmed by 8 bases and 0 bases, with 4 bases remaining between them. CDR3 sequence: CASSMNTEAFF. The CDR3 nucleotides are TGTGCTAGTTCCATGAACACTGAAGCTTTCTTT.

Many counts were recorded for this clonotype. The chain links TRBV7-6 to TRBJ1-4; 7 nucleotides agree with TRBD1. CDR3 length: 15 amino acids. The germline gives CDR1 SGHVS, CDR2 FNYEAQ. J was trimmed by 7 bases and V by 5 bases; bases with no gene match: 10. The CDR3 loop reads CASSPRQGGGEKLFF. Here the CDR3 DNA reads TGTGCCAGCAGCCCCCGACAGGGCGGCGGTGAAAAACTGTTTTTT.

This clonotype was seen more than once but under ten times. This chain links TRBV9 with TRBJ1-5; perhaps TRBD1 as D (5 bases). The CDR3 is made up of 15 amino acids. Trimming shortened V by 4 bases and J by 6 bases, and 17 bases separated the two germline ends. Germline lookup yields CDR1 SGDLS and CDR2 YYNGEE. For the CDR3, the DNA is TGTGCCAGCAGCCAGGGCCAGGGAGGTACTCAGCCCCAGCATTTT. Translating gives CASSQGQGGTQPQHF.

In this sample, this clonotype turned up many times. J is TRBJ1-2 and V is TRBV10-3, with D perhaps matching TRBD1 (5 bases). The V gene lost 7 bases and the J gene lost 7 bases, with 25 bases spanning the gap. From germline, CDR1 is ENHRY and CDR2 SYGVKD. The CDR3 length is 16 residues. This CDR3 is CAIINQLAGGERGYTF. The CDR3 nucleotides read TGTGCCATCATTAACCAATTAGCCGGGGGAGAGCGTGGCTACACCTTC.

The genes are TRBV15 and TRBJ2-1; D gene uncertain. The ends were cut back, 0 bases at V and 5 bases at J, with 5 bases in the middle. The CDR3 covers 13 residues. Germline V CDR1 and CDR2: LNHNV, YYDKDF (reference sequence). The CDR3: CATSRDRNNEQFF. The CDR3, as DNA: TGTGCCACCAGCAGAGATCGGAACAATGAGCAGTTCTTC.

The J gene is TRBJ1-5, the V gene TRBV19; the D is unclear. This CDR3 region has 13 residues. CDR1 is LNHDA and CDR2 is SQIVND in the germline V gene (reference sequence). Trimming pared 7 bases from V and 3 bases from J, leaving 10 bases between. For the CDR3, the DNA is TGTGCCAGTACGGCAGGTCCCAATCAGCCCCAGCATTTT. It translates to CASTAGPNQPQHF.

In this sample, this clonotype turned up a few times. CDR3 amino acids: CASSRTGGERSPLHF. CDR3 bases: TGTGCCAGCAGCAGGACAGGGGGTGAGCGTTCACCCCTCCACTTT. This chain connects TRBV7-9 to TRBJ1-6, with 10 bases lining up with TRBD1. After removal of 5 bases from V and 9 bases from J, the junction contained 7 bases not matched to a gene. The CDR3 is made up of 15 amino acids. Germline assignment: CDR1 SEHNR and CDR2 FQNEAQ (reference sequence).

This clonotype has a count of ten or more. This chain connects TRBV7-2 to TRBJ2-1; D possibly corresponds to TRBD2 (6 bases). The CDR3 has 15 amino acids. Germline CDR1 and CDR2: SGHTA and FQGNSA. The V gene lost 4 bases and the J gene lost 2 bases, with 12 bases spanning the gap. The CDR3 region has the DNA TGTGCCAGCAGCTCGGGGCGGGGTGCCTACAATGAGCAGTTCTTC. It is translated as CASSSGRGAYNEQFF.

Ten or more counts support this clonotype. The V and J genes are TRBV10-1 and TRBJ2-3, with D perhaps matching TRBD1 or TRBD2 (5 bases each). CDR3 length equals 15 residues. The germline CDR1 and CDR2 sequences are WNHNN and SYGVQD (reference sequence). V was shortened by 6 bases and J by 6 bases, with 19 bases between the two germline ends. The CDR3 loop reads CASSANPGTADTQYF. DNA for the CDR3: TGCGCCAGCAGCGCCAATCCCGGGACGGCGGATACGCAGTATTTT.

This clonotype was seen many times. V gene TRBV12-3 or TRBV12-4 combines with J gene TRBJ1-4; no definite D call. Trimming removed 6 bases at V and 8 bases at J, with 10 bases between. The CDR3 consists of 12 residues. For the CDR3, the DNA is TGTGCCAGCAGCTCCAGTGGGGAAAAACTGTTTTTT. It yields the protein CASSSSGEKLFF.

This clonotype has a count of ten or more. The rearrangement uses TRBV19 and TRBJ1-1, with D tentatively TRBD1 (6 bases). The V gene lost 5 bases and the J gene lost 6 bases, with 22 bases spanning the gap. Germline CDR1 reads LNHDA; CDR2 reads SQIVND (reference sequence). The CDR3 is made up of 16 amino acids. The CDR3 here is CASSPERGRGGAEAFF. CDR3 coding DNA: TGTGCCAGTAGTCCGGAACGAGGAAGAGGGGGGGCTGAAGCTTTCTTT.

In its sample, this clonotype was seen many times. The chain joins TRBV7-2 to TRBJ1-6, with 10 bases lining up with TRBD1. The trim removed 0 bases at V and 12 bases at J, leaving 14 bases unmatched. CDR1 and CDR2 from the germline V gene are SGHTA and FQGNSA. The CDR3 has 18 residues. The CDR3 is CASSLAYRDRGYWVPLHF. DNA for the CDR3: TGTGCCAGCAGCTTAGCGTACCGGGACAGGGGATATTGGGTACCCCTCCACTTT.

This clonotype was counted a few times. The chain joins TRBV7-9 to TRBJ2-1; TRBD2 agrees at 10 bases. Germline V gene sequence: CDR1 SEHNR, CDR2 FQNEAQ (reference sequence). V dropped 4 bases and J dropped 3; count of bases not matched to a gene: 6. CDR3 length: 16 residues. The CDR3, as DNA: TGTGCCAGCAGCTCAGGTGGACTAGCGGTCTACAATGAGCAGTTCTTC. This gives the protein CASSSGGLAVYNEQFF.

This clonotype occurred a few times. This sequence joins TRBV11-2 and TRBJ2-5; the match to TRBD1 covers 7 bases. This CDR3 contains 13 residues. CDR1 and CDR2 from the germline V gene are SGHAT and FQNNGV. With V trimmed by 5 bases and J by 7 bases, 7 bases remained unmatched. CDR3 DNA sequence: TGTGCCAGCAGCGGCAGGGGGTCGCGGACCCAGTACTTC. As protein: CASSGRGSRTQYF.

This clonotype was recorded a few times. The rearrangement links TRBV20-1 to TRBJ2-5; D gene unclear. Germline values: CDR1 DFQATT, CDR2 SNEGSKA (reference sequence). Trimming removed 0 bases from V and 2 bases from J, with 7 bases in between. The CDR3 is 13 amino acids. The CDR3 DNA reads as TGCAGTGCTAGAGATTGGGGTCAAGAGACCCAGTACTTC. Its translation: CSARDWGQETQYF.

This clonotype was detected ten times or more. The chain recombines TRBV7-9 with TRBJ1-1; a weak D match, TRBD1 (5 bases). Between the trimmed V and J ends, which lost 1 base and 1 base, there was a span of 10 bases. CDR1 SEHNR and CDR2 FQNEAQ come from the germline V gene (reference sequence). The CDR3 totals 15 residues. The CDR3 sequence is CASSLGGTSNTEAFF. In DNA, the CDR3 is TGTGCCAGCAGCTTAGGAGGGACTTCGAACACTGAAGCTTTCTTT.

This clonotype was detected only a few times. The chain joins TRBV3-1 to TRBJ2-7, with TRBD1 matching 9 bases. CDR1 LGHDT and CDR2 YNNKEL come from the germline V gene (reference sequence). J was trimmed by 7 bases and V by 8 bases; bases with no gene match: 9. The CDR3 is 13 amino acids. CDR3 sequence reads: CASSGQGEGEQYF. The CDR3 DNA reads as TGTGCCAGCTCGGGACAGGGAGAAGGGGAGCAGTACTTC.

The sample holds many counts of this clonotype. The chain couples TRBV7-8 to TRBJ1-3; possibly TRBD1 for D (5 bases). The CDR3 is 17 amino acids. Germline V gene data show CDR1 as SGHVS and CDR2 as FQNEAQ. Between the trimmed V and J ends, which lost 1 base and 1 base, there was a span of 14 bases. CDR3 bases: TGTGCCAGCAGCTTAGTCAGGGTCTCCTTATCTGGAAACACCATATATTTT. Its protein is CASSLVRVSLSGNTIYF.

There are many counts of this clonotype. The CDR3 region has the DNA TGTGCCAGTAAAGTAGCACAGGGGGCCTACGAGCAGTACTTC. This sequence encodes CASKVAQGAYEQYF. The chain is built from TRBV12-3 or TRBV12-4 and TRBJ2-7; 8 bases fit TRBD1. The V segment lost 9 bases and the J segment 2 bases; nucleotides outside the gene matches: 9. This CDR3 comprises 14 residues.

This clonotype was found many times. This chain uses TRBV20-1 with TRBJ2-7, with 9 bases fitting TRBD2. The CDR3 spans 13 residues. V was pared by 5 bases and J by 7 bases, with 9 bases of the junction left unmatched. CDR1 is DFQATT, CDR2 SNEGSKA, per germline (reference sequence). The CDR3 is CSAALAGRGEQYF. As DNA, the CDR3 is TGCAGTGCTGCTCTAGCGGGGAGGGGGGAGCAGTACTTC.

This clonotype was found many times. This chain uses TRBV5-4 with TRBJ1-2, with a possible D match to TRBD1 (5 bases). This CDR3 spans 16 amino acids. Trimming removed 4 bases at V and 4 bases at J, with 20 bases between. CDR1 and CDR2 (germline): SGHNT, YYREEE (reference sequence). CDR3 in amino acids: CASSGQGTAGFYGYTF. CDR3 DNA sequence: TGTGCCAGCAGCGGGCAAGGGACCGCTGGGTTCTATGGCTACACCTTC.

The CDR3 spells CASSRAGESQFF. CDR3 nucleotides: TGTGCCAGCAGCCGTGCGGGGGAGTCGCAGTTCTTC. The V call is TRBV28, the J call TRBJ2-1; TRBD2 agrees at 7 bases. Looked up from germline, CDR1 is MDHEN and CDR2 is SYDVKM. CDR3 length equals 12 residues. V trimming: 6 bases; J trimming: 12 bases; junction bases outside the gene matches: 8.

This chain joins TRBV7-2 and TRBJ2-3; 8 nucleotides line up with TRBD2. V was clipped by 3 bases and J by 4 bases; unmatched bases: 6. This CDR3 is built from 15 residues. CDR1 and CDR2 (germline): SGHTA, FQGNSA. The CDR3 nucleotides read TGTGCCAGCAGCTTTCACGGGGGGGCGTCAGATACGCAGTATTTT. This sequence encodes CASSFHGGASDTQYF.